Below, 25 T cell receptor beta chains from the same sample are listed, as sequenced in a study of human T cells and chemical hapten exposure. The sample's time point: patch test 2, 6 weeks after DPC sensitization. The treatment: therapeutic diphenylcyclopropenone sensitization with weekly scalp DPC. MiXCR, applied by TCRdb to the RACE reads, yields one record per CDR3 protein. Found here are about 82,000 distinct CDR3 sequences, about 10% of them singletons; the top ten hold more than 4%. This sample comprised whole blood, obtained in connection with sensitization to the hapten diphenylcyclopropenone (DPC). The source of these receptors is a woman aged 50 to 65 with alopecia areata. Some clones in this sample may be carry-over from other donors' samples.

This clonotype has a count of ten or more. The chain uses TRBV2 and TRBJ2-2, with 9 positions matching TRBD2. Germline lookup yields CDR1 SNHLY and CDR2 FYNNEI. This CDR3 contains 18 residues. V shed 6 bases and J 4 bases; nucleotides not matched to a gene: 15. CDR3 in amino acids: CASSVNFMSGRSTGELFF. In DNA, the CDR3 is TGTGCCAGCAGCGTTAATTTTATGAGCGGGAGGTCCACCGGGGAGCTGTTTTTT.

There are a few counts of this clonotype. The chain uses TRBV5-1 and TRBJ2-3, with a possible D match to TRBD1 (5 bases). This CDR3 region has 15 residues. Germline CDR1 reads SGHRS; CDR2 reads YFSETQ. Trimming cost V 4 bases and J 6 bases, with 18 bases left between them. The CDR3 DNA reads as TGCGCCAGCAGCCAACAGGCTAGTACCTTGGATACGCAGTATTTT. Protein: CASSQQASTLDTQYF.

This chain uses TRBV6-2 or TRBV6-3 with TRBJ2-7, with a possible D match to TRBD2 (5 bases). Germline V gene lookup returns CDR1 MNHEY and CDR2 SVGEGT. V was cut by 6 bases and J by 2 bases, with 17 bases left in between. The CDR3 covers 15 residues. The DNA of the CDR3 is TGTGCCAGCAGCACAGACGCGCCGGGAACCTACGAGCAGTACTTC. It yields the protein CASSTDAPGTYEQYF.

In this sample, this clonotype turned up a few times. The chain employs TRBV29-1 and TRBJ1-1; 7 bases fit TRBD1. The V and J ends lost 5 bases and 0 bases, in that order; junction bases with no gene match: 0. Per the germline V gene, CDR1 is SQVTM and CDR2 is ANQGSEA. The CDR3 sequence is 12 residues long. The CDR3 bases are TGCAGCGTTAGGGGGCTGAACACTGAAGCTTTCTTT. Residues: CSVRGLNTEAFF. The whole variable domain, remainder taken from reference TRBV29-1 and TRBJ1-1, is SAVISQKPSRDICQRGTSLTIQCQVDSQVTMMFWYRQQPGQSLTLIATANQGSEATYESGFVIDKFPISRPNLTFSTLTVSNMSPEDSSIYLCSVRGLNTEAFFGQGTRLTVV.

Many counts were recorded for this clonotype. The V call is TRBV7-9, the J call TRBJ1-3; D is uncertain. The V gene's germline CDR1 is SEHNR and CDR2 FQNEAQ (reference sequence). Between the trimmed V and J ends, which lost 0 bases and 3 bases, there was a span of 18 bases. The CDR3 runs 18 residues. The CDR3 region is CASSLAAGLAGGGNTIYF. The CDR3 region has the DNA TGTGCCAGCAGCTTAGCAGCAGGTCTCGCGGGTGGTGGAAACACCATATATTTT.

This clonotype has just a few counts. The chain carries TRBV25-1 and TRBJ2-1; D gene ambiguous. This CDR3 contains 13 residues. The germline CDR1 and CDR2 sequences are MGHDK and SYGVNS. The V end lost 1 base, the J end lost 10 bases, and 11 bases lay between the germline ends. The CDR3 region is CASSEFGLQEQFF. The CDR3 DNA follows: TGTGCCAGCAGTGAATTTGGGCTTCAAGAGCAGTTCTTC.

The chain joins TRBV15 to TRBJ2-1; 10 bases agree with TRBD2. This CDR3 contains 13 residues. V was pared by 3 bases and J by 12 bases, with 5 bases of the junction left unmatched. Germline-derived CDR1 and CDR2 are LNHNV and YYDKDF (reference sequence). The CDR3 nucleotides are TGTGCCACCAGCAGCTCCCGGACTAGCGGGCAGTTCTTC. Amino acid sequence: CATSSSRTSGQFF.

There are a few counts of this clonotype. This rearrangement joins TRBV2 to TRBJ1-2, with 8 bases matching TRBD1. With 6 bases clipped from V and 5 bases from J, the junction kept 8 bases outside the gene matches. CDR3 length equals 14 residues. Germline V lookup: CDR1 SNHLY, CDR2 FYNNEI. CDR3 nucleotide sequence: TGTGCCAGCAGAGGGCAGGGGGCAAATTATGGCTACACCTTC. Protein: CASRGQGANYGYTF.

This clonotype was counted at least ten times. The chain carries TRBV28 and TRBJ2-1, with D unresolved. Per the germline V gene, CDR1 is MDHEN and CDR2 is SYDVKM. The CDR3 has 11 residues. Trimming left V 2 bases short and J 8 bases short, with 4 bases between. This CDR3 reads CASSLGYEQFF. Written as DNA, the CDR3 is TGTGCCAGCAGTTTAGGGTATGAGCAGTTCTTC.

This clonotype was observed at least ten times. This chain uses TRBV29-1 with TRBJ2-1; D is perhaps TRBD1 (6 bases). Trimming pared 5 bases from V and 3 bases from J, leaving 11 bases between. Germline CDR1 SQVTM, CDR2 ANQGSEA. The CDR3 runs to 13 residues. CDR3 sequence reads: CSVFAGVYNEQFF. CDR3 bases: TGCAGCGTTTTCGCAGGGGTCTACAATGAGCAGTTCTTC.

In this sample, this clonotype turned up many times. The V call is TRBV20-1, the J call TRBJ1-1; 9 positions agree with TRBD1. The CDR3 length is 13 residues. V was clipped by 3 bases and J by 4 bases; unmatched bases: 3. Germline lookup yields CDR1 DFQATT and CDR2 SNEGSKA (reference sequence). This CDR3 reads CSASEDRGTEAFF. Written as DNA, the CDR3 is TGCAGTGCTAGCGAGGACAGGGGCACTGAAGCTTTCTTT.

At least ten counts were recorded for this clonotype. This chain's CDR3 is CSAHGPNNEQFF. CDR3 nucleotides: TGCAGTGCCCACGGACCAAACAATGAGCAGTTCTTC. The chain recombines TRBV20-1 with TRBJ2-1; D is uncertain. The V end was cut by 6 bases, the J end by 5 bases, with 11 bases between. This CDR3 contains 12 residues. CDR1 is DFQATT, CDR2 SNEGSKA, per germline (reference sequence).

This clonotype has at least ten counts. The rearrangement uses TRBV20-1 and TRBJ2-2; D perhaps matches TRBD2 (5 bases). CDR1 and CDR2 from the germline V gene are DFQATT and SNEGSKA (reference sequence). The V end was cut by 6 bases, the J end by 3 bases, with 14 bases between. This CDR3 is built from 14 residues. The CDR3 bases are TGCAGTGCCATGAAACACGGGGACACCGGGGAGCTGTTTTTT. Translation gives CSAMKHGDTGELFF.

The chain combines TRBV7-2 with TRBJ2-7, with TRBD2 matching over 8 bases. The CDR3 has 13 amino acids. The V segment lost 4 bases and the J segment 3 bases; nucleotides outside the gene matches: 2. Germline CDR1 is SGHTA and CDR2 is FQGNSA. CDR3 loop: CASSSGLGYEQYF. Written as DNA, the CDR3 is TGTGCCAGCAGCTCGGGACTAGGCTACGAGCAGTACTTC.

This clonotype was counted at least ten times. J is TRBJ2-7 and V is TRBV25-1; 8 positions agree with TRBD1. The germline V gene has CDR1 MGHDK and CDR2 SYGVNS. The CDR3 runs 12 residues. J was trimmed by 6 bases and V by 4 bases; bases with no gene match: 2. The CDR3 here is CASSVTGGEQYF. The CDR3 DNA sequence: TGTGCCAGCAGTGTTACAGGGGGCGAGCAGTACTTC.

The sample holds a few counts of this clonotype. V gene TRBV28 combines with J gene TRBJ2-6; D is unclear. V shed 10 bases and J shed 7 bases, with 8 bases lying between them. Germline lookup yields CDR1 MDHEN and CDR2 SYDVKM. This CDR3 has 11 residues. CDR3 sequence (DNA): TGTGCCACCGATTATGCCAACGTCCTGACTTTC. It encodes CATDYANVLTF. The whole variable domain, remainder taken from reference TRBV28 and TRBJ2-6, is DVKVTQSSRYLVKRTGEKVFLECVQDMDHENMFWYRQDPGLGLRLIYFSYDVKMKEKGDIPEGYSVSREKKERFSLILESASTNQTSMYLCATDYANVLTFGAGSRLTVL.

For the CDR3, the DNA is TGTGCCAGCAAAGGACAGGGAGCAGTCTCCTATAATTCACCCCTCCACTTT. Residues: CASKGQGAVSYNSPLHF. V usage is TRBV7-8 and J usage is TRBJ1-6; 8 positions match TRBD1. CDR3 size: 17 residues. The V gene end was trimmed by 7 bases and the J gene end by 0 bases; junction bases not matched to a gene: 8. Germline V gives CDR1 SGHVS, CDR2 FQNEAQ.

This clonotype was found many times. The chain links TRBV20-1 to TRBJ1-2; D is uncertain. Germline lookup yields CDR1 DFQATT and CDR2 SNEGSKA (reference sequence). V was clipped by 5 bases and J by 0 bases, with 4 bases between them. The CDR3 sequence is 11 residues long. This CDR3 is CSASPNYGYTF. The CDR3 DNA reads TGCAGTGCTTCACCTAACTATGGCTACACCTTC.

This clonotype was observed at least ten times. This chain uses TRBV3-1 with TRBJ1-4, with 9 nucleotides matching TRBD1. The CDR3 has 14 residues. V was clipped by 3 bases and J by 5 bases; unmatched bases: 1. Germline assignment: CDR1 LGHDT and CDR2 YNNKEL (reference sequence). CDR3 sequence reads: CASSQGQGNEKLFF. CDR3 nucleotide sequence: TGTGCCAGCAGCCAGGGACAGGGAAATGAAAAACTGTTTTTT.

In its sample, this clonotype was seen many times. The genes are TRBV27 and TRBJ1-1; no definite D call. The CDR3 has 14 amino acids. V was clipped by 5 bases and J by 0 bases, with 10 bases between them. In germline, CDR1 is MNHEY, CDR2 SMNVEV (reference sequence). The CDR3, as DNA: TGTGCCAGCAGTACGACCCTAATGAACACTGAAGCTTTCTTT. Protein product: CASSTTLMNTEAFF.

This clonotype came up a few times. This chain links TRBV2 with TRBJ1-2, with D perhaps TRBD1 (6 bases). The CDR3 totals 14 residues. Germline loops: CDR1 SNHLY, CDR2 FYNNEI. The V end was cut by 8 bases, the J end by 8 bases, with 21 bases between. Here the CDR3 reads CASLPYPSGVGYTF. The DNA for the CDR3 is TGTGCCAGCCTACCCTACCCGTCAGGGGTAGGCTACACCTTC.

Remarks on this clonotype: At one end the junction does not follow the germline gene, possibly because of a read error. The CDR3 nucleotides read TGTGCCAGCAGTTACAGAAGGGGGCAGGGAAACATTCAGCACTTC. This gives the protein CASSYRRGQGNIQHF. The rearrangement joins TRBV6-5 to TRBJ2-4; 7 bases are a match to TRBD1. The CDR3 runs to 15 residues. Germline V gene data show CDR1 as MNHEY and CDR2 as SVGAGI.

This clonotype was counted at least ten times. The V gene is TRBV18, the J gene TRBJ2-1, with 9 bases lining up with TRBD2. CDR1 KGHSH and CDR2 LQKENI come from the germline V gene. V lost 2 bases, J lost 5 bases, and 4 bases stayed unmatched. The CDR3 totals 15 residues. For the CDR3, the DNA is TGTGCCAGCTCACCATCGCGGGAGGGACACAATGAGCAGTTCTTC. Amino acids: CASSPSREGHNEQFF.

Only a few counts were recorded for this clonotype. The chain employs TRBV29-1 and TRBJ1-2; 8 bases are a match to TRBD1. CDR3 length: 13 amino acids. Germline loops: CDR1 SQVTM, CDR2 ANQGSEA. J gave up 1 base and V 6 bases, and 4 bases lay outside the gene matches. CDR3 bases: TGCAGCGTCCGGGACAGGAATAACTATGGCTACACCTTC. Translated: CSVRDRNNYGYTF.

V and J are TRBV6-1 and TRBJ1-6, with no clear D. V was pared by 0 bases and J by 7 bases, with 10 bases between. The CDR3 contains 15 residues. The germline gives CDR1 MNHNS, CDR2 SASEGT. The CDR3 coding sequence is TGTGCCAGCAGTGAAGCCGGCAGGCGAAATTCACCCCTCCACTTT. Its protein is CASSEAGRRNSPLHF.